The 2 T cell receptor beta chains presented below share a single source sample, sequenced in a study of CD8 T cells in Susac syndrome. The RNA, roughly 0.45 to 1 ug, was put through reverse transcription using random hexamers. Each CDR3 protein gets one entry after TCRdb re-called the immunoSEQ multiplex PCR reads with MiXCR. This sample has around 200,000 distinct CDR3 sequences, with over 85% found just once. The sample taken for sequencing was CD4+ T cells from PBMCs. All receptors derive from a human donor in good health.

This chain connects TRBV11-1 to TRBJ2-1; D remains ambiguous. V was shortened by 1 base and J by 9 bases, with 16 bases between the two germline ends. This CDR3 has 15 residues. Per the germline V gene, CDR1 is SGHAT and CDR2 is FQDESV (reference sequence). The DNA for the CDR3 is TGTGCCAGCAGCTTAGACGGGCTCCCGCAAAGTGAGCAGTTCTTC. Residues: CASSLDGLPQSEQFF.

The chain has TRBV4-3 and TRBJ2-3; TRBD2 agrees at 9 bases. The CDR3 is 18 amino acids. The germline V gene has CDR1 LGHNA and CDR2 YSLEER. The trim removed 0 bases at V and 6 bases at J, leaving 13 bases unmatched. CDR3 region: CASSQDRALAGGADTQYF. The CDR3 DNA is TGCGCCAGCAGCCAAGACCGGGCACTAGCGGGCGGAGCGGATACGCAGTATTTT.